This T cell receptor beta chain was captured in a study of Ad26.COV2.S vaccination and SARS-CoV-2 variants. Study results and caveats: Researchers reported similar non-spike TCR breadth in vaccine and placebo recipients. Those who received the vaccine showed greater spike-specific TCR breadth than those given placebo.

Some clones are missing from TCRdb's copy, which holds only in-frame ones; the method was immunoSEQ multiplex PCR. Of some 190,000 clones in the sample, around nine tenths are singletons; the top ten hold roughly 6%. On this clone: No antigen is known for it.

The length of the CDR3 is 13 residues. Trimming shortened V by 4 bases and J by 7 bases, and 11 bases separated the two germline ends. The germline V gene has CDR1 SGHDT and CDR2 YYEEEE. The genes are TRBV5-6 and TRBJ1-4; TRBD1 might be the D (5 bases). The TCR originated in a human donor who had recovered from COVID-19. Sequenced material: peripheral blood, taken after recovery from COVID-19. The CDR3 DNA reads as TGTGCCAGCAGCGGCAGGGCTGCTGAAAAACTGTTTTTT. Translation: CASSGRAAEKLFF.